Below are 7 T cell receptor beta chains sequenced from a single sample in a study of T cells expressing NK-cell markers (dated by TCRdb to 2019 to 2021). Library construction relied on 5' RACE. Sequencing used an Illumina HiSeq 2000. TCRdb reprocessed the raw reads; every CDR3 protein sequence is a single record, and DNA is not supplied. The table for this sample shows about 260,000 distinct CDR3 sequences. The ten largest account for around 0.37% of the sample. Sequenced material: blood T cells: a sorted CD56 or NKG2C T cell subset, CD4+ or CD8+ T cells, or bulk PBMC T cells (not recorded which). These receptors came from a man younger than 30 in good health. Donor details come from another sample of the same person, matched by shared clones.

V and J are TRBV11-2 and TRBJ2-6; lacking DNA, the TRBD1 call made by TCRdb goes unchecked. The CDR3 is made up of 19 amino acids. CDR1 is SGHAT and CDR2 is FQNNGV in the germline V gene. Here the CDR3 reads CASSPFDRGLGGGANVLTF.

J is TRBJ2-7 and V is TRBV11-2; TCRdb returns TRBD2, unconfirmable since there is no DNA. The CDR3 is 15 amino acids. From germline, CDR1 is SGHAT and CDR2 FQNNGV. CDR3 in amino acids: CASSFEREGTYEQYF.

The chain carries TRBV3-1 and TRBJ2-3; the TCRdb call, TRBD1, lacks DNA for checking. This CDR3 contains 16 residues. In germline, CDR1 is LGHDT, CDR2 YNNKEL (reference sequence). The CDR3 region is CASSQVGARTQDTQYF.

The chain links TRBV24-1 to TRBJ2-7; as DNA is missing, the TRBD2 call by TCRdb cannot be tested. Germline CDR1 reads KGHDR; CDR2 reads SFDVKD. The CDR3 contains 15 residues. The CDR3 spells CATSPGLAGSYEQYF.

The chain combines TRBV29-1 with TRBJ2-5; TCRdb lists TRBD1, though no DNA is available to test this call. Germline V lookup: CDR1 SQVTM, CDR2 ANQGSEA. The CDR3 sequence is 12 residues long. This CDR3 is CSVMGQQETQYF.

The gene calls are TRBV29-1 and TRBJ2-3; with no DNA, the TCRdb D assignment of TRBD2 cannot be verified. The CDR3 runs 13 residues. CDR1 is SQVTM, CDR2 ANQGSEA, per germline. This CDR3 is CSVGGRAVDTQYF.

The chain is built from TRBV12-3 or TRBV12-4 and TRBJ1-2; the TRBD1 assignment by TCRdb is unverifiable without DNA. CDR3 length: 14 residues. The chain's CDR3 is CASSLGQGISGYTF.